Presented here are 27 T cell receptor beta chains from one specimen sequenced in a study of blood T cell repertoires in COVID-19. Sequencing used immunoSEQ multiplex PCR; TCRdb keeps in-frame clones, though not all of them. This sample has roughly 700,000 clones; around 90% occur once, and the top ten carry more than 0.25%. Sequencing used peripheral blood. The origin of the receptors is a woman aged 18-35 years with acute or convalescent COVID-19.

This clone has a single count. The chain links TRBV12-3 or TRBV12-4 to TRBJ1-3; D unresolved. Trimming took off 5 bases at V and 4 bases at J, with 3 bases between the two ends. CDR3 length equals 11 residues. DNA of the CDR3: TGTGCCAGCAGTGAGGGAAACACCATATATTTT. It codes for CASSEGNTIYF.

About this clone: Other DNA variants within this sample encode the same CDR3. This chain connects TRBV19 to TRBJ1-1; 7 positions agree with TRBD1. This CDR3 contains 14 residues. Germline trimming cut 2 bases from V and 1 base from J; bases unmatched to any gene: 1. CDR1 is LNHDA, CDR2 SQIVND, per germline (reference sequence). The CDR3 DNA is TGTGCCAGTAGTATACGACAGGGGAACACTGAAGCTTTCTTT. It yields the protein CASSIRQGNTEAFF.

The chain is built from TRBV7-9 and TRBJ1-3, with TRBD1 matching 9 bases. Trimming at V came to 3 bases and at J to 1 base, leaving 1 base not matched to a gene. The CDR3 consists of 15 residues. Germline CDR1 and CDR2: SEHNR and FQNEAQ (reference sequence). CDR3 loop: CASSFDRGSGNTIYF. Written as DNA, the CDR3 is TGTGCCAGCAGCTTCGACAGGGGGTCTGGAAACACCATATATTTT. The whole variable domain, remainder taken from reference TRBV7-9 and TRBJ1-3, is DTGVSQNPRHKITKRGQNVTFRCDPISEHNRLYWYRQTLGQGPEFLTYFQNEAQLEKSRLLSDRFSAERPKGSFSTLEIQRTEQGDSAMYLCASSFDRGSGNTIYFGEGSWLTVV.

CDR3 sequence: CAISESLSPGTDTQYF. As DNA, the CDR3 is TGTGCCATCAGTGAGTCCTTGTCCCCCGGCACAGATACGCAGTATTTT. The V and J genes are TRBV10-3 and TRBJ2-3; D unresolved. The germline V gene encodes CDR1 ENHRY and CDR2 SYGVKD. CDR3 length equals 16 residues. The germline V and J ends were trimmed by 0 bases and 1 base, with 11 bases remaining between them.

The J gene is TRBJ2-7, the V gene TRBV5-6; D is uncertain. The germline V gene has CDR1 SGHDT and CDR2 YYEEEE. V lost 2 bases, J lost 2 bases, and 8 bases lay in between. The CDR3 is 13 amino acids. CDR3: CASSFVSTYEQYF. The CDR3 region has the DNA TGTGCCAGCAGCTTTGTGAGTACCTACGAGCAGTACTTC.

The CDR3 is CASSIGLLNTEAFF. CDR3 bases: TGTGCCAGTAGTATCGGACTCCTGAACACTGAAGCTTTCTTT. The rearrangement joins TRBV19 to TRBJ1-1; D is unresolved. V lost 3 bases to trimming and J lost 0 bases, with 8 bases between them. This CDR3 is 14 amino acids long. Germline CDR1 reads LNHDA; CDR2 reads SQIVND (reference sequence). Using reference TRBV19 and TRBJ1-1 for the parts outside the CDR3, the full variable domain is DGGITQSPKYLFRKEGQNVTLSCEQNLNHDAMYWYRQDPGQGLRLIYYSQIVNDFQKGDIAEGYSVSREKKESFPLTVTSAQKNPTAFYLCASSIGLLNTEAFFGQGTRLTVV.

The chain links TRBV5-1 to TRBJ2-2, with D possibly matching TRBD2 (6 bases). V was pared by 7 bases and J by 6 bases, with 10 bases between. Germline CDR1 is SGHRS and CDR2 is YFSETQ. The CDR3 consists of 12 residues. CDR3 sequence reads: CASGTGAGELFF. CDR3 bases: TGCGCCAGCGGGACTGGGGCCGGGGAGCTGTTTTTT. The variable domain in full, completed from reference TRBV5-1 and TRBJ2-2, reads KAGVTQTPRYLIKTRGQQVTLSCSPISGHRSVSWYQQTPGQGLQFLFEYFSETQRNKGNFPGRFSGRQFSNSRSEMNVSTLELGDSALYLCASGTGAGELFFGEGSRLTVL.

The chain joins TRBV6-5 to TRBJ2-7, with D perhaps TRBD1 (5 bases). Trimming left V 6 bases short and J 10 bases short, with 13 bases between. The CDR3 runs to 11 residues. Germline V gene sequence: CDR1 MNHEY, CDR2 SVGAGI. CDR3 in amino acids: CASRRDSIQYF. The DNA of the CDR3 is TGTGCCAGCAGGCGCGACAGTATTCAGTACTTC.

The J gene is TRBJ1-2, the V gene TRBV5-8; D is undetermined. Trimming removed 2 bases from V and 5 bases from J, with 16 bases in between. The CDR3 covers 15 residues. The germline V gene encodes CDR1 SGHTS and CDR2 YDEGEE. CDR3 amino acids: CASSFRATREYGYTF. The CDR3 nucleotides read TGTGCCAGCAGCTTTCGGGCCACCCGGGAATATGGCTACACCTTC.

A single count supports this clone. The chain joins TRBV24-1 to TRBJ1-3; D might be TRBD1 (5 bases). The CDR3 loop spans 15 amino acids. Germline assignment: CDR1 KGHDR and CDR2 SFDVKD. V was pared by 0 bases and J by 4 bases, with 9 bases between. CDR3 in DNA: TGTGCCACCAGTGATTTGCCAGGGCGAGGAAACACCATATATTTT. This gives the protein CATSDLPGRGNTIYF.

CDR3 amino acids: CASNEPGLGNNEQFF. CDR3 bases: TGTGCCAGCAACGAGCCGGGACTAGGAAACAATGAGCAGTTCTTC. V usage is TRBV6-5 and J usage is TRBJ2-1; TRBD2 matches at 8 bases. There are 15 residues in the CDR3. The germline gives CDR1 MNHEY, CDR2 SVGAGI. Losses at the gene ends were 7 bases for V and 5 bases for J; bases not matched to a gene: 10.

This clone appeared once. J is TRBJ2-7 and V is TRBV12-3 or TRBV12-4, with a tentative D call TRBD2 (7 bases). The CDR3 runs 12 residues. V was trimmed by 6 bases and J by 7 bases, leaving 13 bases between them. CDR3 in amino acids: CASRRGAGEQYF. The CDR3 DNA sequence: TGTGCCAGCAGACGGGGGGCCGGGGAGCAGTACTTC.

The chain employs TRBV14 and TRBJ1-1; tentative D call: TRBD1 (6 bases). V was cut by 4 bases and J by 0 bases, with 12 bases left in between. This CDR3 has 15 residues. CDR1 is SGHDN and CDR2 is FVKESK in the germline V gene. CDR3: CASSRSGTLNTEAFF. In DNA, the CDR3 is TGTGCCAGCAGCCGATCCGGGACATTGAACACTGAAGCTTTCTTT.

The V and J genes are TRBV19 and TRBJ1-1; TRBD1 might be the D (6 bases). The germline V gene encodes CDR1 LNHDA and CDR2 SQIVND (reference sequence). Trimming took off 2 bases at V and 5 bases at J, with 21 bases between the two ends. The CDR3 is 17 amino acids. CDR3 region: CASSIRPPQGGGTEAFF. In nucleotides, the CDR3 is TGTGCCAGTAGTATAAGGCCCCCACAGGGCGGTGGTACTGAAGCTTTCTTT.

The V call is TRBV12-3 or TRBV12-4, the J call TRBJ2-1; tentative D call: TRBD2 (6 bases). The CDR3 sequence is 13 residues long. Trimming removed 2 bases from V and 6 bases from J, with 8 bases in between. Here the CDR3 reads CASSLRDSNEQFF. The CDR3 DNA follows: TGTGCCAGCAGTTTACGGGACTCCAATGAGCAGTTCTTC.

This clone appeared a few times. This chain joins TRBV3-1 (or the pseudogene TRBV3-2) and TRBJ1-1; 10 bases are shared with TRBD1. The CDR3 runs to 13 residues. Germline assignment: CDR1 LGHDT and CDR2 YNNKEL (reference sequence). After removal of 6 bases from V and 6 bases from J, the junction contained 4 bases not matched to a gene. CDR3 region: CASRNGQGAEAFF. Written as DNA, the CDR3 is TGTGCCAGCAGGAACGGACAGGGGGCTGAAGCTTTCTTT.

V is TRBV6-5 and J is TRBJ1-1; TRBD1 might be the D (5 bases). Germline V lookup: CDR1 MNHEY, CDR2 SVGAGI. The V and J ends lost 0 bases and 5 bases respectively, with 10 bases between them. This CDR3 has 14 amino acids. The CDR3 DNA reads as TGTGCCAGCAGTTACTCCGCGGAGGGGACTGAAGCTTTCTTT. The encoded protein is CASSYSAEGTEAFF.

This clone came up once. The J gene is TRBJ1-1, the V gene TRBV5-5, with TRBD1 matching 8 bases. The CDR3 covers 14 residues. V was pared by 3 bases and J by 5 bases, with 6 bases of the junction left unmatched. Germline V lookup: CDR1 SGHKS, CDR2 YYEKEE (reference sequence). As DNA, the CDR3 is TGTGCCAGCAGCTCGACAGGGGCGGTGACTGAAGCTTTCTTT. Its translation is CASSSTGAVTEAFF.

The chain joins TRBV28 to TRBJ2-7, with 11 bases lining up with TRBD1. The CDR3 sequence is 15 residues long. The V segment lost 8 bases and the J segment 5 bases; nucleotides outside the gene matches: 11. Germline V gene data show CDR1 as MDHEN and CDR2 as SYDVKM. CDR3 residues: CASALTGTGGDEQYF. CDR3 DNA: TGTGCCAGCGCACTCACCGGGACAGGGGGAGACGAGCAGTACTTC.

The rearrangement joins TRBV4-3 to TRBJ1-1, with TRBD1 matching over 7 bases. The junction had 7 bases not matched to a gene; V was cut back by 3 bases and J by 3 bases. This CDR3 contains 15 residues. Germline V CDR1 and CDR2: LGHNA, YSLEER. The CDR3 sequence is CASSHPGQEDTEAFF. The CDR3 coding sequence is TGCGCCAGCAGCCATCCAGGACAGGAGGACACTGAAGCTTTCTTT.

The chain is built from TRBV7-2 and TRBJ2-1; maybe TRBD1 (5 bases). With 1 base removed from V and 9 bases from J, the gap between germline ends came to 10 bases. The CDR3 is 13 residues long. The germline V gene encodes CDR1 SGHTA and CDR2 FQGNSA. The CDR3 nucleotides are TGTGCCAGCAGCTTAGGGGGCCCCTCTGAGCAGTTCTTC. Translated: CASSLGGPSEQFF.

The rearrangement joins TRBV7-9 to TRBJ2-3; possible D gene TRBD2, 6 bases. CDR3 length: 13 residues. Trimming stripped 10 bases from V and 1 base from J, with 12 bases between. Germline-derived CDR1 and CDR2 are SEHNR and FQNEAQ (reference sequence). CDR3 residues: CATVEGRTDTQYF. In DNA, the CDR3 is TGTGCCACCGTGGAGGGGCGCACAGATACGCAGTATTTT.

This clone showed up just a few times. This chain joins TRBV15 and TRBJ2-2, with 7 bases matching TRBD1. Germline V lookup: CDR1 LNHNV, CDR2 YYDKDF (reference sequence). The CDR3 spans 16 residues. The V gene end was trimmed by 4 bases and the J gene end by 7 bases; junction bases not matched to a gene: 12. The CDR3 region is CATSTRGSDLNGELFF. The CDR3 DNA is TGTGCCACCAGCACCAGGGGGAGCGATCTTAACGGGGAGCTGTTTTTT.

V gene TRBV2 combines with J gene TRBJ1-2, with 8 bases aligning to TRBD1. V shed 3 bases and J 8 bases; nucleotides not matched to a gene: 8. The CDR3 contains 14 residues. The germline CDR1 and CDR2 sequences are SNHLY and FYNNEI. This CDR3 is CASSDLQGAEGYTF. The CDR3 nucleotides are TGTGCCAGCAGTGACCTGCAGGGGGCGGAGGGCTACACCTTC.

The genes are TRBV29-1 and TRBJ1-2; D possibly corresponds to TRBD1 (6 bases). The CDR3 length is 16 residues. Trimming removed 7 bases from V and 4 bases from J, with 25 bases in between. Germline V gene sequence: CDR1 SQVTM, CDR2 ANQGSEA. The DNA for the CDR3 is TGCAGCGCTGACGCTCGGACAGTCAACAACCCCTATGGCTACACCTTC. Protein sequence: CSADARTVNNPYGYTF.

This clone was counted a few times. V usage is TRBV7-9 and J usage is TRBJ1-4; TRBD1 might be the D (5 bases). This CDR3 is 15 amino acids long. V lost 2 bases to trimming and J lost 8 bases, with 15 bases between them. Germline CDR1 is SEHNR and CDR2 is FQNEAQ (reference sequence). CDR3 DNA sequence: TGTGCCAGCAGCTTAACAGACAGTCCGCGGGAAAAACTGTTTTTT. Amino acid sequence: CASSLTDSPREKLFF.

The chain joins TRBV19 to TRBJ1-2, with 7 nucleotides matching TRBD1. The CDR3 is 15 residues long. Germline V CDR1 and CDR2: LNHDA, SQIVND (reference sequence). J was trimmed by 0 bases and V by 3 bases; bases with no gene match: 4. For the CDR3, the DNA is TGTGCCAGTAGTATGTGGGACAGCGCTAACTATGGCTACACCTTC. It translates to CASSMWDSANYGYTF.